Described below is a single T cell receptor (beta chain) sequence and its context. The data originate from a study of Ad26.COV2.S vaccination and SARS-CoV-2 variants. Overall study context: Donor got 5x10^10 or 1x10^11 viral particles of Ad26.COV2.S.

The table came from immunoSEQ multiplex PCR; TCRdb's copy has only in-frame clones and leaves some out. The table records hundreds of thousands of clones, 86% of them present only once. The V gene end was trimmed by 4 bases and the J gene end by 2 bases; junction bases not matched to a gene: 5. Germline assignment: CDR1 MNHNY and CDR2 SVGAGI (reference sequence). The CDR3 has 14 amino acids. The treatment here: roughly 20 received Ad26.COV2.S at low or high dose, single or two shots; about 5 received placebo; per-sample allocation not given. The samples date from day 63 after the first vaccine or placebo injection. Wuhan-strain spike was delivered by a replication-incompetent Ad26 vector.

The chain recombines TRBV6-6 with TRBJ2-7, with 7 bases that match TRBD2. Sequencing used peripheral blood, obtained in a trial of Ad26.COV2.S vaccine versus placebo. This sequence originates from a person aged 18 to 65 who received the Ad26.COV2.S COVID-19 vaccine or a placebo. CDR3 loop: CASSFLAETYEQYF. CDR3 DNA sequence: TGTGCCAGCAGTTTTCTAGCGGAAACCTACGAGCAGTACTTC.